The 30 T cell receptor beta chains presented below share a single source sample, sequenced in a study of T cell changes during pregnancy in multiple sclerosis. Sequenced by immunoSEQ multiplex PCR; TCRdb stores in-frame clones only, minus some. The sample consists of some 60,000 clones, approximately 90% of them appearing once. The specimen was peripheral blood, collected after pregnancy. The receptors stem from a female donor with multiple sclerosis, enrolled in a pregnancy study.

In this sample, this clone turned up a few times. V gene TRBV9 combines with J gene TRBJ1-1; D is perhaps TRBD1 (5 bases). The CDR3 consists of 14 residues. Trimming left V 2 bases short and J 7 bases short, with 15 bases between. Germline V gene sequence: CDR1 SGDLS, CDR2 YYNGEE. The CDR3 bases are TGTGCCAGCAGCGTTTGGGGCAGAGAAGATGAAGCTTTCTTT. Protein sequence: CASSVWGREDEAFF.

The V and J genes are TRBV11-3 and TRBJ2-2, with D hard to call. Per germline, CDR1 SGHNT and CDR2 YENEEA. V was shortened by 3 bases and J by 1 base, with 3 bases between the two germline ends. CDR3 size: 13 residues. The CDR3 spells CASSFGNTGELFF. CDR3 bases: TGTGCCAGCAGCTTCGGGAACACCGGGGAGCTGTTTTTT. Looking up the rest from reference TRBV11-3 and TRBJ2-2 gives the full variable domain: EAGVVQSPRYKIIEKKQPVAFWCNPISGHNTLYWYLQNLGQGPELLIRYENEEAVDDSQLPKDRFSAERLKGVDSTLKIQPAELGDSAVYLCASSFGNTGELFFGEGSRLTVL.

This clone was recorded a few times. This chain uses TRBV27 with TRBJ1-2; D perhaps matches TRBD1 (5 bases). The CDR3 has 14 amino acids. The V gene lost 3 bases and the J gene lost 7 bases, with 15 bases spanning the gap. The germline V gene has CDR1 MNHEY and CDR2 SMNVEV (reference sequence). As DNA, the CDR3 is TGTGCCAGCAGTTTTGACAGCTCGTCGAGTGGCTACACCTTC. Protein product: CASSFDSSSSGYTF.

The chain carries TRBV2 and TRBJ2-2, with D hard to call. The CDR3 contains 13 residues. CDR1 SNHLY and CDR2 FYNNEI come from the germline V gene. Deletions cut 4 bases from V and 3 bases from J, with 6 bases between. This chain's CDR3 is CASSVTDTGELFF. For the CDR3, the DNA is TGTGCCAGCAGTGTCACGGACACCGGGGAGCTGTTTTTT.

V and J are TRBV18 and TRBJ1-1; the D gene is possibly TRBD1 (5 bases). Germline loops: CDR1 KGHSH, CDR2 LQKENI. Trimming removed 5 bases at V and 1 base at J, with 11 bases between. The CDR3 is made up of 14 amino acids. The CDR3 coding sequence is TGTGCCAGCTCAGAAGACAGATCGAACACTGAAGCTTTCTTT. This codes for CASSEDRSNTEAFF.

The genes are TRBV5-1 and TRBJ1-2; 7 bases line up with TRBD1. The germline gives CDR1 SGHRS, CDR2 YFSETQ. This CDR3 spans 14 amino acids. J was trimmed by 7 bases and V by 0 bases; bases with no gene match: 6. CDR3 DNA: TGCGCCAGCAGCTTGGACAGGGGTGGCCTTGGCTACACCTTC. It translates to CASSLDRGGLGYTF.

This chain links TRBV6-5 with TRBJ2-3; 7 bases are shared with TRBD2. This CDR3 has 13 amino acids. The germline CDR1 and CDR2 sequences are MNHEY and SVGAGI. V shed 5 bases and J 2 bases; nucleotides not matched to a gene: 1. CDR3 sequence (DNA): TGTGCCAGCAGTGCGGGGGACACAGATACGCAGTATTTT. This sequence encodes CASSAGDTDTQYF.

This chain connects TRBV11-3 to TRBJ1-4, with D perhaps TRBD1 (5 bases). Germline V gives CDR1 SGHNT, CDR2 YENEEA. CDR3 length: 14 amino acids. Trimming shortened V by 5 bases and J by 6 bases, and 13 bases separated the two germline ends. The CDR3 protein is CASSPRQHHEKLFF. In nucleotides, the CDR3 is TGTGCCAGCAGCCCCCGACAGCACCATGAAAAACTGTTTTTT.

This clone was counted once. This chain joins TRBV2 and TRBJ2-1, with 11 bases aligning to TRBD2. Trimming removed 8 bases from V and 3 bases from J; junction bases left unmatched: 6. Germline V gene sequence: CDR1 SNHLY, CDR2 FYNNEI. This CDR3 has 15 amino acids. CDR3 protein: CASGLLAGGYNEQFF. The DNA for the CDR3 is TGTGCCAGCGGGCTTCTAGCGGGGGGCTACAATGAGCAGTTCTTC.

This chain links TRBV27 with TRBJ2-1; 10 bases align to TRBD1. The CDR3 loop spans 15 amino acids. Germline lookup yields CDR1 MNHEY and CDR2 SMNVEV (reference sequence). With 7 bases clipped from V and 11 bases from J, the junction kept 14 bases outside the gene matches. CDR3 sequence: CASTRATGGAVKQFF. CDR3 coding DNA: TGTGCCAGCACCCGTGCGACAGGGGGCGCGGTCAAGCAGTTCTTC.

The genes are TRBV7-9 and TRBJ2-1; 14 bases are shared with TRBD2. The CDR3 consists of 15 residues. J gave up 6 bases and V 4 bases, and 2 bases lay outside the gene matches. Germline V gene lookup returns CDR1 SEHNR and CDR2 FQNEAQ (reference sequence). The CDR3 coding sequence is TGTGCCAGCAGCTACGGACTAGCGGGGGGCAATGAGCAGTTCTTC. This translates into CASSYGLAGGNEQFF.

Written as DNA, the CDR3 is TGTGCCAGCAGCTTATTGCCCGGATCCAGGTCTGGCTACACCTTC. It encodes CASSLLPGSRSGYTF. The V call is TRBV5-5, the J call TRBJ1-2; D is unclear. Per the germline V gene, CDR1 is SGHKS and CDR2 is YYEKEE (reference sequence). The V and J ends lost 2 bases and 7 bases respectively, with 18 bases between them. The CDR3 is 15 residues long.

The CDR3 is CSVESNTDTQYF. CDR3 DNA sequence: TGCAGCGTTGAGAGCAACACAGATACGCAGTATTTT. The gene calls are TRBV29-1 and TRBJ2-3; D not certain. CDR1 SQVTM and CDR2 ANQGSEA come from the germline V gene. V lost 3 bases and J lost 2, with 6 bases in between. The CDR3 sequence is 12 residues long.

The chain employs TRBV18 and TRBJ1-2; D is unclear. CDR1 is KGHSH, CDR2 LQKENI, per germline. The CDR3 has 16 amino acids. V lost 0 bases and J lost 4, with 15 bases in between. CDR3 sequence (DNA): TGTGCCAGCTCACCACCCAGCGTCGGGTCTGGCTATGGCTACACCTTC. This codes for CASSPPSVGSGYGYTF.

The chain recombines TRBV5-1 with TRBJ1-1, with D maybe TRBD1 (6 bases). The CDR3 is made up of 15 amino acids. The germline gives CDR1 SGHRS, CDR2 YFSETQ. V was trimmed by 2 bases and J by 1 base, leaving 12 bases between them. The CDR3 nucleotides are TGCGCCAGCAGCTTCAGGGGCCTTAAGAACACTGAAGCTTTCTTT. Its protein product is CASSFRGLKNTEAFF.

J is TRBJ1-1 and V is TRBV4-1, with a possible D match to TRBD1 (6 bases). In germline, CDR1 is MGHRA, CDR2 YSYEKL. The CDR3 totals 17 residues. Between the trimmed V and J ends, which lost 2 bases and 6 bases, there was a span of 22 bases. DNA for the CDR3: TGCGCCAGCAGCCAAATTCTATATGCAGGGGAAATTTCTGAAGCTTTCTTT. Translated: CASSQILYAGEISEAFF.

The CDR3 DNA sequence: TGTGCCAGCACCCCGAGGGACACCGGGGAGCTGTTTTTT. Its translation is CASTPRDTGELFF. V usage is TRBV2 and J usage is TRBJ2-2; D perhaps matches TRBD2 (5 bases). The germline V gene has CDR1 SNHLY and CDR2 FYNNEI. V dropped 7 bases and J dropped 3 bases, with 9 bases sitting between them. The CDR3 has 13 residues.

This rearrangement joins TRBV6-6 to TRBJ2-7, with a tentative D call TRBD1 (7 bases). The length of the CDR3 is 15 residues. CDR1 is MNHNY and CDR2 is SVGAGI in the germline V gene (reference sequence). The V end was cut by 2 bases, the J end by 0 bases, with 11 bases between. The CDR3 reads CASSYGGGLSYEQYF. The CDR3 nucleotides are TGTGCCAGCAGTTACGGAGGGGGCCTCTCCTACGAGCAGTACTTC.

This sequence joins TRBV5-5 and TRBJ1-6; 9 bases fit TRBD1. This CDR3 is 14 amino acids long. The germline CDR1 and CDR2 sequences are SGHKS and YYEKEE (reference sequence). V lost 4 bases and J lost 13; bases outside the gene matches: 9. The CDR3 region has the DNA TGTGCCAGCAGCCGGGAGACAGGGGGTACCCCCCTCCACTTT. As protein: CASSRETGGTPLHF.

The rearrangement uses TRBV10-3 and TRBJ2-5; 12 bases align to TRBD2. The CDR3 consists of 17 residues. V shed 2 bases and J 5 bases; nucleotides not matched to a gene: 9. CDR1 and CDR2 from the germline V gene are ENHRY and SYGVKD. The CDR3 DNA is TGTGCCATCAGTGAGGGGGCGACTAGCGGGAGTCGGGAGACCCAGTACTTC. It specifies CAISEGATSGSRETQYF.

V and J are TRBV29-1 and TRBJ1-1; 7 bases line up with TRBD1. This CDR3 has 13 amino acids. V shed 3 bases, J shed 0 bases, and the junction held 1 base outside the gene matches. The germline CDR1 and CDR2 sequences are SQVTM and ANQGSEA. The CDR3: CSVETGMNTEAFF. DNA for the CDR3: TGCAGCGTTGAGACAGGGATGAACACTGAAGCTTTCTTT.

V usage is TRBV29-1 and J usage is TRBJ2-1, with D possibly TRBD1 on 5 matching bases. This CDR3 comprises 12 residues. Trimming removed 2 bases from V and 9 bases from J, with 11 bases in between. Looked up from germline, CDR1 is SQVTM and CDR2 is ANQGSEA. The CDR3 is CSVEPQGIEQFF. CDR3 DNA: TGCAGCGTTGAACCCCAGGGAATTGAGCAGTTCTTC.

The V call is TRBV28, the J call TRBJ1-5, with 7 bases fitting TRBD1. Trimming cost V 2 bases and J 4 bases; bases outside gene matches: 5. The CDR3 is 15 residues long. CDR1 is MDHEN and CDR2 is SYDVKM in the germline V gene. Here the CDR3 reads CASSLTGTANQPQHF. The CDR3 DNA reads TGTGCCAGCAGTTTAACCGGGACAGCGAATCAGCCCCAGCATTTT.

This clone turned up a few times. The chain recombines TRBV7-2 with TRBJ2-3; a weak D match, TRBD2 (6 bases). Germline V gene lookup returns CDR1 SGHTA and CDR2 FQGNSA. V dropped 5 bases and J dropped 1 base, with 13 bases sitting between them. The CDR3 has 15 amino acids. DNA for the CDR3: TGTGCCAGCAGCCCCGGGACTTCCCGCACAGATACGCAGTATTTT. Translated: CASSPGTSRTDTQYF.

The chain is built from TRBV2 and TRBJ1-1, with D hard to call. V dropped 7 bases and J dropped 11 bases, with 17 bases sitting between them. CDR1 and CDR2 from the germline V gene are SNHLY and FYNNEI. The CDR3 sequence is 12 residues long. The DNA of the CDR3 is TGTGCCAGCATTGGGAGGGCTGGAGGGGCTTTCTTT. It codes for CASIGRAGGAFF.

The V gene is TRBV28, the J gene TRBJ1-3, with TRBD1 as a possible D gene (6 bases). This CDR3 is 15 amino acids long. V lost 6 bases and J lost 1, with 13 bases in between. Germline V gene sequence: CDR1 MDHEN, CDR2 SYDVKM. The CDR3 bases are TGTGCCAGCAGGTGGCAGGGGCTTTCTGGAAACACCATATATTTT. Encoded protein: CASRWQGLSGNTIYF.

This rearrangement joins TRBV19 to TRBJ2-5, with 7 positions matching TRBD2. The CDR3 is 13 residues long. With 3 bases clipped from V and 5 bases from J, the junction kept 3 bases outside the gene matches. CDR1 and CDR2 from the germline V gene are LNHDA and SQIVND (reference sequence). CDR3 DNA: TGTGCCAGTAGTATGTGGGAGGGGGAGACCCAGTACTTC. It is translated as CASSMWEGETQYF. Full variable domain (remainder filled in from reference TRBV19 and TRBJ2-5): DGGITQSPKYLFRKEGQNVTLSCEQNLNHDAMYWYRQDPGQGLRLIYYSQIVNDFQKGDIAEGYSVSREKKESFPLTVTSAQKNPTAFYLCASSMWEGETQYFGPGTRLLVL.

The chain employs TRBV7-9 and TRBJ2-2; 9 bases match TRBD1. The J segment lost 2 bases and the V segment lost 5 bases, leaving 6 bases of the junction unmatched. Germline loops: CDR1 SEHNR, CDR2 FQNEAQ (reference sequence). The length of the CDR3 is 16 residues. The CDR3 loop reads CASSTWDRENTGELFF. CDR3 DNA sequence: TGTGCCAGCAGCACCTGGGACAGGGAAAACACCGGGGAGCTGTTTTTT.

V gene TRBV18 combines with J gene TRBJ1-2; D might be TRBD1 (5 bases). The germline gives CDR1 KGHSH, CDR2 LQKENI. V was clipped by 2 bases and J by 3 bases, with 13 bases between them. The CDR3 runs to 15 residues. CDR3: CASSPSGGVDYGYTF. DNA for the CDR3: TGTGCCAGCTCACCATCCGGGGGGGTGGACTATGGCTACACCTTC.

The V call is TRBV7-8, the J call TRBJ2-3; the match to TRBD1 covers 9 bases. The CDR3 is made up of 16 amino acids. Germline V CDR1 and CDR2: SGHVS, FQNEAQ. Losses at the gene ends were 5 bases for V and 2 bases for J; bases not matched to a gene: 8. CDR3 amino acids: CASSLRTGDDTDTQYF. CDR3 coding DNA: TGTGCCAGCAGCCTTCGGACAGGGGACGACACAGATACGCAGTATTTT.